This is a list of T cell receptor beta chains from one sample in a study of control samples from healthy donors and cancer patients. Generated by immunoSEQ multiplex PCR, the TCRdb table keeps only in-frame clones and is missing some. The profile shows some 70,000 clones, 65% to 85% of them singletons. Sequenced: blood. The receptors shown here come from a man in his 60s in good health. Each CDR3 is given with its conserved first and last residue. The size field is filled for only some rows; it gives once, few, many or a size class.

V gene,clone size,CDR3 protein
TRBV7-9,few,CASSPHGEKSNYGYTF
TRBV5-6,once,CASSLDRPTGELFF
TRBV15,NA,CATSRDLGETQYF
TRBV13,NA,CASSEGGILAGGAEDTQYF
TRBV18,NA,CASSPLGTGNNEQFF
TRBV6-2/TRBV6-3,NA,CASSYSIQGRTGGYTF
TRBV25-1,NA,CASSVLGTGYNEQFF
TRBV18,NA,CASSQGSWAGSQETQYF
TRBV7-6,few,CASSQDRDQPQHF
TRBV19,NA,CASNSADRMTNYGYTF
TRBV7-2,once,CASSADRGGNTIYF
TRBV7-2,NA,CASSLVQQETQYF
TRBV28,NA,CASLGAGGFTDTQYF
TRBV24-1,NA,CATSDSGYSPDEQFF
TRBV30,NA,CAWRDRGGGEQYF
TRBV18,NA,CASSPPPGNEKLFF
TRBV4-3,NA,CASSQDPKLSYNEQFF
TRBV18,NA,CASSPLLGTGTTGELFF
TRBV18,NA,CASSGLLSDTQYF
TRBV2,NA,CASSESLWSIYF
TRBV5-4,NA,CASSHILDQETQYF
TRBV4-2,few,CASSQGDLSYEQYF
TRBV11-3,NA,CASSLGAGDEVQETQYF
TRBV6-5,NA,CAVLAVDTQYF
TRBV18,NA,CASSPGTGGNQPQHF